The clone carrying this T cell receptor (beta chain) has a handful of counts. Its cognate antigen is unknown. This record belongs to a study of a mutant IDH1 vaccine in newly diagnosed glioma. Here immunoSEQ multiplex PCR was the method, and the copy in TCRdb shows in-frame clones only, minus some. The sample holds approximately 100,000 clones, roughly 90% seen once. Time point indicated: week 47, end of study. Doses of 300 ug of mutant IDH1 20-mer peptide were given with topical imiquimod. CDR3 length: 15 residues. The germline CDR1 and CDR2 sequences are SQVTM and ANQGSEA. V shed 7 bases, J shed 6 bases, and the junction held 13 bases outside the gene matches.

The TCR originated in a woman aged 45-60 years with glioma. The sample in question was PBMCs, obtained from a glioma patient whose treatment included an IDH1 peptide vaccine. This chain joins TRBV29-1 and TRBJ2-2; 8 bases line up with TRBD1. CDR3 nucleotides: TGCAGCGCTGACAGGGGCTTCGGGGAACCCGGGGAGCTGTTTTTT. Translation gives CSADRGFGEPGELFF.